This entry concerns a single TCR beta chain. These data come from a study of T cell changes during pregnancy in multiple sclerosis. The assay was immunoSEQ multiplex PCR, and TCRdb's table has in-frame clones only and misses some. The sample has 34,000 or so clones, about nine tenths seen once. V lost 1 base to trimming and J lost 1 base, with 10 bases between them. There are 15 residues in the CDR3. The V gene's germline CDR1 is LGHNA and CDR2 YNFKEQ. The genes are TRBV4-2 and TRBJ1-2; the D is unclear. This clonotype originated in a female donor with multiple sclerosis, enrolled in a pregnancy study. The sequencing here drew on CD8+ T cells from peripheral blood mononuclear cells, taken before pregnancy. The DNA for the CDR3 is TGTGCCAGCAGCCAAGGATCAGGAATTAACTATGGCTACACCTTC. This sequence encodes CASSQGSGINYGYTF.